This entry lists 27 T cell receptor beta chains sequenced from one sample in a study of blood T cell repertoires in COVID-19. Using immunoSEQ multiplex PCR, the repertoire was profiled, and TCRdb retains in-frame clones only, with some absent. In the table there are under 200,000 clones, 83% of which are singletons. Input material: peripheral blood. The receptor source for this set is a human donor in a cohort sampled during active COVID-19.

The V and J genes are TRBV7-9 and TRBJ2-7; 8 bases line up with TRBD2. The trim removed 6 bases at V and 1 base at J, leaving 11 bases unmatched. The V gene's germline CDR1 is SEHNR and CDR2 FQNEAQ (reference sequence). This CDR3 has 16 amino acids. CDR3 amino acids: CASRQTGTRESYEQYF. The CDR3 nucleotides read TGTGCCAGCAGGCAGACCGGGACTAGGGAATCCTACGAGCAGTACTTC.

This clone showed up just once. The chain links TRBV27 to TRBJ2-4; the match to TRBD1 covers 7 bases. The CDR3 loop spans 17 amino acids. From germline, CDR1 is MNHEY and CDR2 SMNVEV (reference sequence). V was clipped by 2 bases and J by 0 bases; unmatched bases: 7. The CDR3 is CASSLQGQILAKNIQYF. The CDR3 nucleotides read TGTGCCAGCAGTTTACAGGGACAGATACTAGCCAAAAACATTCAGTACTTC.

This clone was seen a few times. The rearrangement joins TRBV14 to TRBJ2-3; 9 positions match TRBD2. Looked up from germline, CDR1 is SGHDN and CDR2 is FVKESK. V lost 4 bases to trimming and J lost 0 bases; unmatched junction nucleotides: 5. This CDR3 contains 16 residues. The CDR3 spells CASSRSGGPSTDTQYF. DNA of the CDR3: TGTGCCAGCAGCCGTAGCGGGGGCCCGAGCACAGATACGCAGTATTTT. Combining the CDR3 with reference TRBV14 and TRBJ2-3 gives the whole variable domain EAGVTQFPSHSVIEKGQTVTLRCDPISGHDNLYWYRRVMGKEIKFLLHFVKESKQDESGMPNNRFLAERTGGTYSTLKVQPAELEDSGVYFCASSRSGGPSTDTQYFGPGTRLTVL.

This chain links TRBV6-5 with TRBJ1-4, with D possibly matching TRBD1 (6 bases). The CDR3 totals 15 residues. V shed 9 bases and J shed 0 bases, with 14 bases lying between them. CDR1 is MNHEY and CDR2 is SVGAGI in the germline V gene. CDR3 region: CASSQGPATNEKLFF. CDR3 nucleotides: TGTGCCAGTAGCCAGGGGCCTGCAACTAATGAAAAACTGTTTTTT.

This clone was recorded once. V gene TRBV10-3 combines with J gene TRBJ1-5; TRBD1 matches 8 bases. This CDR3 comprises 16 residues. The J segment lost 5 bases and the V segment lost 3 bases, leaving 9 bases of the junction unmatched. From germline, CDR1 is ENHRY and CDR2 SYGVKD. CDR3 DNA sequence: TGTGCCATCAGTGAAGTGGAGACAGGGGTCTATCAGCCCCAGCATTTT. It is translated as CAISEVETGVYQPQHF.

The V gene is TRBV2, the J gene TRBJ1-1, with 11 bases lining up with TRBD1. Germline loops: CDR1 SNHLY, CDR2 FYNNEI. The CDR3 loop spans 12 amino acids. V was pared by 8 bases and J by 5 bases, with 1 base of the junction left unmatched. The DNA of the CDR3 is TGTGCCAGCCGGGACAGGGGGACTGAAGCTTTCTTT. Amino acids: CASRDRGTEAFF.

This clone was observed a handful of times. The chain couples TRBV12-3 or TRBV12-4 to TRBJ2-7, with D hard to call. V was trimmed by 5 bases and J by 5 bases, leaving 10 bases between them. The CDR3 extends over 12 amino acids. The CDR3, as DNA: TGTGCCAGCAGTATAGACATCCACGAGCAGTACTTC. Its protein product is CASSIDIHEQYF.

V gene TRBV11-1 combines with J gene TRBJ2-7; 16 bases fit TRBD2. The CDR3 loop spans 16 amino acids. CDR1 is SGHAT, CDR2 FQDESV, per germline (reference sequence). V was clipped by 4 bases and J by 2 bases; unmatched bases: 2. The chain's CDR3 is CASSSGLAGGAYEQYF. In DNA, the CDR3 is TGTGCCAGCAGCTCGGGACTAGCGGGAGGGGCCTACGAGCAGTACTTC. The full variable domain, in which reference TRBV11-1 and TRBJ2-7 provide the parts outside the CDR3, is EAEVAQSPRYKITEKSQAVAFWCDPISGHATLYWYRQILGQGPELLVQFQDESVVDDSQLPKDRFSAERLKGVDSTLKIQPAELGDSAMYLCASSSGLAGGAYEQYFGPGTRLTVT.

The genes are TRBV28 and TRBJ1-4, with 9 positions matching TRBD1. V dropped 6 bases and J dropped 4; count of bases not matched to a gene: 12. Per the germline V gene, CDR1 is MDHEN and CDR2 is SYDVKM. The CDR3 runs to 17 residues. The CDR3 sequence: CASRSLTGGLGNEKLFF. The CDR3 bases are TGTGCCAGCAGGTCACTCACAGGGGGCTTGGGTAATGAAAAACTGTTTTTT.

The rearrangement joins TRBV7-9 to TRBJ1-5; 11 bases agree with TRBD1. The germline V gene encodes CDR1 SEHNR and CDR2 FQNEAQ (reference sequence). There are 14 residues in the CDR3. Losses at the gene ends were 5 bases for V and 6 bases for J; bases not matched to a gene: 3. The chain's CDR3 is CASSRTGGGQPQHF. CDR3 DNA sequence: TGTGCCAGCAGCCGGACAGGGGGCGGTCAGCCCCAGCATTTT.

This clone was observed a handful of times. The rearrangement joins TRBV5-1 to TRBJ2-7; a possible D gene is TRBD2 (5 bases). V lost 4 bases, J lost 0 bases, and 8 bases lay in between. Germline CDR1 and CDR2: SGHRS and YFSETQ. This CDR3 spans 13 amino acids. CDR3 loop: CASSTTSSYEQYF. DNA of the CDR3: TGCGCCAGCAGCACCACTAGCTCCTACGAGCAGTACTTC.

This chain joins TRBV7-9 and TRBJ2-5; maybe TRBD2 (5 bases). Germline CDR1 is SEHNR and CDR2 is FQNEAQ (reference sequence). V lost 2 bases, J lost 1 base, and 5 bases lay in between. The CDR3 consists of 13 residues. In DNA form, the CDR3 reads TGTGCCAGCAGCTTAAGCGGCCAAGAGACCCAGTACTTC. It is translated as CASSLSGQETQYF.

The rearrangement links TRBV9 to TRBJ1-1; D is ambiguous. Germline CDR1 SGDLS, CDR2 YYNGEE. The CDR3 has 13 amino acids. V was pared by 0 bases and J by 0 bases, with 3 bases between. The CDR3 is CASSVGMNTEAFF. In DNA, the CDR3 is TGTGCCAGCAGCGTAGGTATGAACACTGAAGCTTTCTTT.

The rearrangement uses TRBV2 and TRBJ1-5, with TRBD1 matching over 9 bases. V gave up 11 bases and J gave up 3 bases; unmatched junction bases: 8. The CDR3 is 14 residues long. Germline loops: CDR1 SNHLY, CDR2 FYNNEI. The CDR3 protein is CAGRDRDSNQPQHF. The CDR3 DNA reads TGTGCCGGCCGGGACAGGGATTCCAATCAGCCCCAGCATTTT.

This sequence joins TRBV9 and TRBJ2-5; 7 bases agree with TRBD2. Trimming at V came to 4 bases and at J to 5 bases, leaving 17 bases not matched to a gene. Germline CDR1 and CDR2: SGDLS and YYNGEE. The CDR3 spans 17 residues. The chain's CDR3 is CASSPPRRTSRSETQYF. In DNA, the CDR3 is TGTGCCAGCAGCCCACCTCGGAGGACTAGTCGGTCGGAGACCCAGTACTTC.

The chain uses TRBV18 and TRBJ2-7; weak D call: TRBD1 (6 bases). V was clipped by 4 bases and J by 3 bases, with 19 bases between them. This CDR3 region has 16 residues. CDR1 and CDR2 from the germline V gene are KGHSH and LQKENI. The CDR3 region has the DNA TGTGCCAGCTCACAGTTGGGGGCGAAGTCAGACTACGAGCAGTACTTC. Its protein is CASSQLGAKSDYEQYF.

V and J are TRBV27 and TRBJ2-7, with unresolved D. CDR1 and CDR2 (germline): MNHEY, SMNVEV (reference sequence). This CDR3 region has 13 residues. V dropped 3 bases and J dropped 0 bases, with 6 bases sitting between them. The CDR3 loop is CASSFGYSYEQYF. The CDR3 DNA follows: TGTGCCAGCAGTTTCGGGTACTCCTACGAGCAGTACTTC.

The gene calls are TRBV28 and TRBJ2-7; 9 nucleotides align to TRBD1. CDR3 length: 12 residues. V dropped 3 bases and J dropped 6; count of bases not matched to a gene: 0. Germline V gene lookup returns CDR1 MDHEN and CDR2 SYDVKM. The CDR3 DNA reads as TGTGCCAGCAGTTTGACAGGGGGCGAGCAGTACTTC. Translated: CASSLTGGEQYF.

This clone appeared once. In nucleotides, the CDR3 is TGTGCCAGCATGCAGACCCCGGGAGGGGAGACCCAGTACTTC. Translation: CASMQTPGGETQYF. The rearrangement joins TRBV4-2 to TRBJ2-5, with 8 bases aligning to TRBD2. Germline V gene data show CDR1 as LGHNA and CDR2 as YNFKEQ. CDR3 length equals 14 residues. The V and J ends lost 7 bases and 5 bases, in that order; junction bases with no gene match: 9.

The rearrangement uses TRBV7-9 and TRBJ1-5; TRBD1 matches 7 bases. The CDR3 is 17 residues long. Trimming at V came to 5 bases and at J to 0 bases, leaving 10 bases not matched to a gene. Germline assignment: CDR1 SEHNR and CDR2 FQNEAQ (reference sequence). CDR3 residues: CASSPDEGAFSNQPQHF. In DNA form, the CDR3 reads TGTGCCAGCAGCCCAGATGAGGGGGCTTTTAGCAATCAGCCCCAGCATTTT.

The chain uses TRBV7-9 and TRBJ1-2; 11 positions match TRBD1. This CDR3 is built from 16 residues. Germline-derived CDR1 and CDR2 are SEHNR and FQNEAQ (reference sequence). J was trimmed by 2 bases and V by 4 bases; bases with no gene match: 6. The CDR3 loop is CASSSRTGGENYGYTF. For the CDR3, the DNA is TGTGCCAGCAGCTCTCGGACAGGGGGCGAGAACTATGGCTACACCTTC.

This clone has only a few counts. CDR3 bases: TGTGCCAGCAGTGACCCAGCGGCAAGAACCGGGGAGCTGTTTTTT. Translation gives CASSDPAARTGELFF. The genes are TRBV2 and TRBJ2-2, with a weak D call TRBD2 (5 bases). The CDR3 is made up of 15 amino acids. Germline V gives CDR1 SNHLY, CDR2 FYNNEI. V dropped 3 bases and J dropped 5 bases, with 13 bases sitting between them.

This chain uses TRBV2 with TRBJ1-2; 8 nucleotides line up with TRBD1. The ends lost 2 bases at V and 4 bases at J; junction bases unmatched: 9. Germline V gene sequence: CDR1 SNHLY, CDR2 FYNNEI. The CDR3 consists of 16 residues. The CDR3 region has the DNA TGTGCCAGCAGTGAACTTTGGCAGGGGGCTGGCTATGGCTACACCTTC. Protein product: CASSELWQGAGYGYTF.

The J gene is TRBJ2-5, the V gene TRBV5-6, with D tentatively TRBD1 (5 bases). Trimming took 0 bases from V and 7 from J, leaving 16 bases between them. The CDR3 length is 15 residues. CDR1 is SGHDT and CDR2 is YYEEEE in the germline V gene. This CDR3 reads CASSLEGYTVGTQYF. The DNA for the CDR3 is TGTGCCAGCAGCTTGGAGGGGTACACGGTAGGGACCCAGTACTTC.

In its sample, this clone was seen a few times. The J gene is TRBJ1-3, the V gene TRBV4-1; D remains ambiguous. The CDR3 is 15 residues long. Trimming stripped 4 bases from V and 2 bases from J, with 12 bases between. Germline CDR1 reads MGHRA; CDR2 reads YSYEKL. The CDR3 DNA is TGCGCCAGCAGCCTAGCGGGTCTCCCTGGAAACACCATATATTTT. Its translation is CASSLAGLPGNTIYF.

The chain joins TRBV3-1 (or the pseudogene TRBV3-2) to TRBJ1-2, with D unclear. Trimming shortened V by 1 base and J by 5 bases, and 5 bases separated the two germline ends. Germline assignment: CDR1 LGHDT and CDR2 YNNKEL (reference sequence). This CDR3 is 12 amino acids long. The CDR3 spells CASSQVDYGYTF. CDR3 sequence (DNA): TGTGCCAGCAGCCAAGTAGATTATGGCTACACCTTC.

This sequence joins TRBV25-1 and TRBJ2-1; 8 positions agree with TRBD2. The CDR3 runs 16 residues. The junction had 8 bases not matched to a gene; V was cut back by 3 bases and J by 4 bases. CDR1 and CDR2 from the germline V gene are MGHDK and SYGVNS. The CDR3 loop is CASSEVRIAGYNEQFF. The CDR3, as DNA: TGTGCCAGCAGTGAGGTCCGGATAGCGGGGTACAATGAGCAGTTCTTC.